This is a list of T cell receptor beta chains from one sample in a study of blood T cell repertoires in COVID-19. Data came from immunoSEQ multiplex PCR; TCRdb stores just in-frame clones and leaves some out. The sample shows roughly 250,000 clones, 65% to 90% of them seen only once. The sequenced sample was peripheral blood. The receptors stem from a woman aged 45-65 years with acute or convalescent COVID-19. CDR3s include the opening cysteine and the closing phenylalanine or tryptophan. The order of the fields is V gene, clone size, D gene, J gene, CDR3 protein, CDR3 DNA. A D gene is named only where the DNA matches it firmly. The size of a clone is reported for some rows only, either as once, few or many, or as a class for expanded clones.

TRBV29-1	-	TRBD1	TRBJ2-5	CSVGTDRAGGETQYF	TGCAGCGTTGGGACCGACAGGGCTGGCGGGGAGACCCAGTACTTC
TRBV19	-	-	TRBJ1-1	CASTNTGAEAFF	TGTGCCAGTACCAATACCGGGGCTGAAGCTTTCTTT
TRBV6-1	-	TRBD1	TRBJ1-2	CASSEVGDRGYGYTF	TGTGCCAGCAGTGAAGTAGGCGACAGGGGCTATGGCTACACCTTC
TRBV15	few	-	TRBJ1-5	CATSMGLSNQPQHF	TGTGCCACCAGCATGGGACTAAGCAATCAGCCCCAGCATTTT
TRBV19	-	TRBD1	TRBJ1-2	CASSLTGRENGYTF	TGTGCCAGTAGTTTGACAGGGCGGGAAAATGGCTACACCTTC
TRBV6-2/TRBV6-3	-	-	TRBJ1-1	CASTPGAPGHNTEAFF	TGTGCCAGCACCCCAGGGGCCCCAGGGCACAACACTGAAGCTTTCTTT
TRBV5-1	once	-	TRBJ2-3	CASSLLAPTDTQYF	TGCGCCAGCAGCTTGCTAGCGCCCACAGATACGCAGTATTTT
TRBV28	-	TRBD2	TRBJ2-3	CASRQRGGTDTQYF	TGTGCCAGCAGGCAGCGGGGGGGCACAGATACGCAGTATTTT
TRBV7-9	-	TRBD1	TRBJ2-3	CASSPDRGTDTQYF	TGTGCCAGCAGCCCGGACAGGGGTACAGATACGCAGTATTTT
TRBV2	-	TRBD2	TRBJ2-1	CASSGTSGDNEQFF	TGTGCCAGCAGTGGGACTAGCGGGGACAATGAGCAGTTCTTC
TRBV5-4	-	-	TRBJ1-6	CASSLDRISPLHF	TGTGCCAGCAGCTTAGACAGGATTTCACCCCTCCACTTT
TRBV29-1	once	-	TRBJ2-3	CSVSGGYTDTQYF	TGCAGCGTGTCAGGGGGGTACACAGATACGCAGTATTTT
TRBV7-3	-	TRBD1	TRBJ2-7	CASSLDGTGAYEQYF	TGTGCCAGCAGCTTAGATGGGACAGGGGCCTACGAGCAGTACTTC
TRBV7-2	-	TRBD1	TRBJ1-5	CASSLATGLGQPQHF	TGTGCCAGCAGCTTAGCGACAGGGTTAGGACAGCCCCAGCATTTT
TRBV6-5	-	TRBD1	TRBJ1-1	CASSYTSQGDTEAFF	TGTGCCAGCAGTTACACCAGTCAGGGGGACACTGAAGCTTTCTTT
TRBV28	-	TRBD2	TRBJ2-5	CASSPWGRSGRGKETQYF	TGTGCCAGCAGTCCCTGGGGGAGGAGCGGGAGAGGAAAGGAGACCCAGTACTTC
TRBV19	-	TRBD2	TRBJ2-1	CASSHGLAGDPSYNEQFF	TGTGCCAGTAGTCATGGACTAGCGGGAGATCCGTCCTACAATGAGCAGTTCTTC
TRBV4-1	-	TRBD2	TRBJ2-2	CASRTVAGRNTGELFF	TGCGCCAGCCGCACGGTAGCGGGACGGAACACCGGGGAGCTGTTTTTT
TRBV6-5	-	-	TRBJ1-6	CASRGGNSPLHF	TGTGCCAGCAGAGGGGGAAATTCACCCCTCCACTTT
TRBV5-1	-	-	TRBJ2-7	CASSLIWEFHSSYGQYF	TGCGCCAGCAGCTTGATTTGGGAGTTCCACTCCTCCTACGGGCAGTACTTC
TRBV7-7	-	TRBD1	TRBJ2-2	CASSSRQGSVGELFF	TGTGCTAGCAGCTCCCGACAGGGGTCGGTCGGGGAGCTGTTTTTT
TRBV6-5	few	-	TRBJ2-3	CASSYGPTSGTDTQYF	TGTGCCAGCAGTTATGGGCCTACCTCTGGCACAGATACGCAGTATTTT
TRBV7-2	-	-	TRBJ1-6	CASLSRSSYNSPLHF	TGTGCCAGCCTCTCCCGGAGCTCCTATAATTCACCCCTCCACTTT